Included here is one TCR beta chain sequence, with context. Per germline, CDR1 LNHDA and CDR2 SQIVND (reference sequence). The V and J ends lost 6 bases and 4 bases respectively, with 15 bases between them. The CDR3 has 14 amino acids. The data are from a study of T cell changes during pregnancy in multiple sclerosis. Assay: immunoSEQ multiplex PCR; the TCRdb copy retains only in-frame clones and omits some. Altogether tens of thousands of clones are present, approximately 90% being singletons, with the ten largest covering under 1.5%. The sequencing here drew on peripheral blood, taken in the second trimester of pregnancy. The sequence was collected from a female donor with multiple sclerosis, enrolled in a pregnancy study. The rearrangement links TRBV19 to TRBJ2-5; weak D call: TRBD1 (6 bases). The CDR3 is CASSENRERETQYF. The CDR3 coding sequence is TGTGCCAGTAGCGAGAACAGGGAAAGAGAGACCCAGTACTTC. Looking up the rest from reference TRBV19 and TRBJ2-5 gives the full variable domain: DGGITQSPKYLFRKEGQNVTLSCEQNLNHDAMYWYRQDPGQGLRLIYYSQIVNDFQKGDIAEGYSVSREKKESFPLTVTSAQKNPTAFYLCASSENRERETQYFGPGTRLLVL.